This section outlines one TCR beta chain sequence together with its context. Gene names refer to mouse genes. Coverage ceases 1 residue before the CDR3 finishes, and the germline J gene fills in the end. The data belong to a study of tissue T cells after allogeneic stem cell transplantation. CDR3 length: 14 amino acids. Germline loops: CDR1 SGHSA, CDR2 FRNQAP. Germline trimming cut 4 bases from V and 2 bases from J; bases unmatched to any gene: 1. TCRdb's copy holds only in-frame clones and misses some; the assay was immunoSEQ multiplex PCR. This table holds nearly 4,000 clones, around half found once. Documented time point: mouse harvest day 14 after allogeneic transplant. The graft held 10^6 splenic CD5+ T cells and 10^7 T-cell-depleted bone marrow cells.

The sequenced sample consisted of gut tissue. This TCR derives from a female BALB/c mouse given C57BL/6 T cells with graft-versus-host disease after an allogeneic hematopoietic cell transplant. The chain carries TRBV16 and TRBJ2-2, with 7 positions matching TRBD1. The covered CDR3 bases are TGTGCAAGCAGCTCCAGGGGGAACACCGGGCAGCTCTAC. The encoded protein is CASSSRGNTGQLY. The whole CDR3 protein reads CASSSRGNTGQLYF. The full variable domain, its missing parts supplied by reference TRBV16 and TRBJ2-2, is NAGVIQTPRHKVTGKGQEATLWCEPISGHSAVFWYRQTIVQGLEFLTYFRNQAPIDDSGMPKERFSAQMPNQSHSTLKIQSTQPQDSAVYLCASSSRGNTGQLYFGEGSKLTVL.